The 32 T cell receptor beta chains presented below share a single source sample, sequenced in a study of blood T cells in healthy people across ages. For the second PCR, which ran for about 7 to 11 cycles, a sample-barcoded 5' primer and a J-beta primer mix were used. Using its own MiXCR run on the 5' RACE reads, TCRdb lists one record per CDR3 protein. The sample records hundreds of thousands of distinct CDR3 sequences, around 31% being singletons. The sample consisted of blood. The receptors originated from a woman older than 75 in good health.

With respect to this clonotype: This may come from a read error, since a much larger clone is one base off. The chain employs TRBV4-3 and TRBJ1-4, with D unresolved. Between the trimmed V and J ends, which lost 1 base and 4 bases, there was a span of 16 bases. The CDR3 sequence is 17 residues long. Per the germline V gene, CDR1 is LGHNA and CDR2 is YSLEER. The CDR3 loop reads CASSQGGPRTINEKLFF. The CDR3 coding sequence is TGCGCCAGCAGCCAAGGAGGTCCACGGACGATTAATGAAAAACTGTTTTTT.

This clonotype was picked up many times. This chain connects TRBV6-1 to TRBJ2-7, with a possible D match to TRBD2 (6 bases). The CDR3 is 15 amino acids. Per germline, CDR1 MNHNS and CDR2 SASEGT. The ends were cut back, 2 bases at V and 0 bases at J, with 11 bases in the middle. The CDR3 reads CASSEWGLPSYEQYF. CDR3 nucleotides: TGTGCCAGCAGTGAATGGGGACTCCCCTCCTACGAGCAGTACTTC.

This clonotype came up many times. The CDR3 sequence: CASSRLAGGHTGELFF. In DNA form, the CDR3 reads TGTGCCAGCAGCCGACTAGCGGGGGGCCACACCGGGGAGCTGTTTTTT. The rearrangement uses TRBV6-4 and TRBJ2-2, with 13 positions matching TRBD2. Germline CDR1 MRHNA, CDR2 SNTAGT. After removal of 6 bases from V and 3 bases from J, the junction contained 4 bases not matched to a gene. CDR3 size: 16 residues.

This clonotype was recorded at least ten times. The chain carries TRBV9 and TRBJ2-5, with TRBD1 matching over 8 bases. Germline trimming cut 3 bases from V and 4 bases from J; bases unmatched to any gene: 8. The CDR3 runs 15 residues. The V gene's germline CDR1 is SGDLS and CDR2 YYNGEE. The CDR3 DNA sequence: TGTGCCAGCAGCGGACAGGGGAACGGGAGAGAGACCCAGTACTTC. Its translation: CASSGQGNGRETQYF.

A few counts support this clonotype. The gene calls are TRBV19 and TRBJ1-1; TRBD1 matches 7 bases. CDR3 length equals 17 residues. After removal of 6 bases from V and 1 base from J, the junction contained 14 bases not matched to a gene. Germline V gene lookup returns CDR1 LNHDA and CDR2 SQIVND (reference sequence). Here the CDR3 reads CASRRSLEGARNTEAFF. The CDR3 nucleotides are TGTGCCAGTAGACGAAGTTTAGAGGGGGCGAGGAACACTGAAGCTTTCTTT.

The V and J genes are TRBV29-1 and TRBJ2-1; unclear D gene. V lost 2 bases, J lost 10 bases, and 15 bases lay in between. The CDR3 is made up of 13 amino acids. Germline-derived CDR1 and CDR2 are SQVTM and ANQGSEA. CDR3 sequence: CSVESVPRQEQFF. The CDR3 DNA is TGCAGCGTTGAATCCGTGCCCCGCCAGGAGCAGTTCTTC.

The rearrangement uses TRBV20-1 and TRBJ1-1; 10 bases agree with TRBD1. Per germline, CDR1 DFQATT and CDR2 SNEGSKA (reference sequence). The CDR3 sequence is 13 residues long. V shed 6 bases, J shed 4 bases, and the junction held 5 bases outside the gene matches. The CDR3 spells CSAGDRGVTEAFF. As DNA, the CDR3 is TGCAGTGCGGGGGACAGGGGAGTCACTGAAGCTTTCTTT.

This clonotype occurred a few times. The chain employs TRBV28 and TRBJ1-6, with D tentatively TRBD1 (5 bases). The CDR3 loop spans 15 amino acids. CDR1 and CDR2 (germline): MDHEN, SYDVKM. Trimming removed 11 bases from V and 8 bases from J, with 22 bases in between. The CDR3 nucleotides read TGTGCCGCCAGTCCTAGCCAGGGCATGGATTCACCCCTCCACTTT. It yields the protein CAASPSQGMDSPLHF.

The table lists this clonotype with many counts. This chain joins TRBV3-1 and TRBJ2-5, with 10 bases aligning to TRBD1. CDR1 and CDR2 (germline): LGHDT, YNNKEL (reference sequence). The V segment lost 5 bases and the J segment 5 bases; nucleotides outside the gene matches: 5. The CDR3 has 14 amino acids. CDR3 nucleotide sequence: TGTGCCAGCAGCACGACAGGGGGCAGGGAGACCCAGTACTTC. It translates to CASSTTGGRETQYF.

V and J are TRBV11-2 and TRBJ2-1; 8 bases line up with TRBD2. V shed 1 base and J 0 bases; nucleotides not matched to a gene: 5. This CDR3 comprises 17 residues. CDR1 and CDR2 (germline): SGHAT, FQNNGV. The CDR3 region has the DNA TGTGCCAGCAGCTTAGTCCCGAGCGGGAGCTCCTACAATGAGCAGTTCTTC. It codes for CASSLVPSGSSYNEQFF. Together with reference TRBV11-2 and TRBJ2-1, the CDR3 gives the full variable domain: EAGVAQSPRYKIIEKRQSVAFWCNPISGHATLYWYQQILGQGPKLLIQFQNNGVVDDSQLPKDRFSAERLKGVDSTLKIQPAKLEDSAVYLCASSLVPSGSSYNEQFFGPGTRLTVL.

The CDR3 reads CASSRTAVSGEAFF. The DNA of the CDR3 is TGCGCCAGCAGCCGGACAGCGGTCTCGGGTGAAGCTTTCTTT. This chain connects TRBV5-1 to TRBJ1-1; TRBD1 might be the D (6 bases). This CDR3 is built from 14 residues. The germline V and J ends were trimmed by 4 bases and 7 bases, with 17 bases remaining between them. Germline V gene sequence: CDR1 SGHRS, CDR2 YFSETQ. Full variable domain (rest looked up from reference TRBV5-1 and TRBJ1-1): KAGVTQTPRYLIKTRGQQVTLSCSPISGHRSVSWYQQTPGQGLQFLFEYFSETQRNKGNFPGRFSGRQFSNSRSEMNVSTLELGDSALYLCASSRTAVSGEAFFGQGTRLTVV.

This clonotype was counted many times. The J gene is TRBJ2-4, the V gene TRBV10-3; D is unclear. The CDR3 is 16 amino acids. V lost 1 base, J lost 1 base, and 11 bases lay in between. CDR1 ENHRY and CDR2 SYGVKD come from the germline V gene. The CDR3 is CAISEWASGAKNIQYF. CDR3 coding DNA: TGTGCCATCAGTGAGTGGGCCTCCGGGGCCAAAAACATTCAGTACTTC.

This clonotype was found many times. The V call is TRBV5-6, the J call TRBJ2-5; D unclear. V dropped 5 bases and J dropped 3 bases, with 11 bases sitting between them. The germline CDR1 and CDR2 sequences are SGHDT and YYEEEE. The CDR3 loop spans 13 amino acids. CDR3 coding DNA: TGTGCCAGCAGTTCCGGACCGGAAGAGACCCAGTACTTC. This translates into CASSSGPEETQYF. Full variable domain (missing parts from reference TRBV5-6 and TRBJ2-5): DAGVTQSPTHLIKTRGQQVTLRCSPKSGHDTVSWYQQALGQGPQFIFQYYEEEERQRGNFPDRFSGHQFPNYSSELNVNALLLGDSALYLCASSSGPEETQYFGPGTRLLVL.

This clonotype was picked up a small number of times. This chain joins TRBV13 and TRBJ2-1; maybe TRBD2 (5 bases). This CDR3 has 15 amino acids. V lost 3 bases to trimming and J lost 3 bases, with 12 bases between them. Germline V CDR1 and CDR2: PRHDT, FYEKMQ (reference sequence). This CDR3 is CASSFERAGYNEQFF. The CDR3 bases are TGTGCCAGCAGCTTTGAGAGGGCGGGCTACAATGAGCAGTTCTTC.

This clonotype occurred many times. A much larger clone differs from this one at a single base, so this may be a read error. CDR3 bases: TGTGCCAGCAGCCTGGACAGTTCGGTTGGGGCCAACGTCCGGACTTTC. Translated: CASSLDSSVGANVRTF. The V and J genes are TRBV7-2 and TRBJ2-6; possibly TRBD1 for D (6 bases). This CDR3 has 16 residues. CDR1 and CDR2 from the germline V gene are SGHTA and FQGNSA. The entire variable domain, with the rest obtained from reference TRBV7-2 and TRBJ2-6, is as follows: GAGVSQSPSNKVTEKGKDVELRCDPISGHTALYWYRQSLGQGLEFLIYFQGNSAPDKSGLPSDRFSAERTGGSVSTLTIQRTQQEDSAVYLCASSLDSSVGANVRTFGAGSRLTVL.

This clonotype appeared a few times. This chain links TRBV6-5 with TRBJ1-6, with 10 bases that match TRBD1. Trimming removed 2 bases from V and 9 bases from J; junction bases left unmatched: 7. The CDR3 covers 16 residues. Germline V gene sequence: CDR1 MNHEY, CDR2 SVGAGI. CDR3 DNA: TGTGCCAGCAGTTACGGGGGGGGACAGGGGAGTTCACCCCTCCACTTT. Amino acid sequence: CASSYGGGQGSSPLHF.

This clonotype came up a few times. The chain employs TRBV27 and TRBJ1-1; the D gene is possibly TRBD1 (6 bases). This CDR3 contains 15 residues. Germline V gives CDR1 MNHEY, CDR2 SMNVEV (reference sequence). V was shortened by 6 bases and J by 0 bases, with 14 bases between the two germline ends. Here the CDR3 DNA reads TGTGCCAGCAGCCTCTCCGGACAGTTGAACACTGAAGCTTTCTTT. Residues: CASSLSGQLNTEAFF.

CDR3 protein: CASSLIQVNTEAFF. CDR3 bases: TGTGCCAGCAGTTTAATTCAGGTGAACACTGAAGCTTTCTTT. The chain recombines TRBV6-1 with TRBJ1-1, with D unclear. Trimming stripped 5 bases from V and 0 bases from J, with 10 bases between. CDR1 and CDR2 (germline): MNHNS, SASEGT. The CDR3 spans 14 residues.

The sample holds many counts of this clonotype. The V call is TRBV7-6, the J call TRBJ2-2; D possibly corresponds to TRBD1 (6 bases). Germline CDR1 reads SGHVS; CDR2 reads FNYEAQ. Trimming took off 3 bases at V and 2 bases at J, with 10 bases between the two ends. This CDR3 comprises 15 residues. The CDR3 loop is CASSFARGNTGELFF. The CDR3 coding sequence is TGTGCCAGCAGCTTTGCCAGGGGAAACACCGGGGAGCTGTTTTTT.

This clonotype was counted ten times or more. The CDR3 region is CASSPGQTLYGYTF. The DNA of the CDR3 is TGTGCCAGCAGCCCCGGACAGACTCTATATGGCTACACCTTC. The chain couples TRBV7-9 to TRBJ1-2, with D possibly matching TRBD1 (6 bases). Germline loops: CDR1 SEHNR, CDR2 FQNEAQ (reference sequence). Deletions cut 5 bases from V and 5 bases from J, with 15 bases between. This CDR3 comprises 14 residues.

The V gene is TRBV7-2, the J gene TRBJ2-3, with no clear D. The CDR3 has 12 amino acids. V lost 2 bases and J 7 bases, leaving 7 bases between the germline ends. The V gene's germline CDR1 is SGHTA and CDR2 FQGNSA. The CDR3 nucleotides are TGTGCCAGCAGCTTAACTTCGTATACGCAGTATTTT. Its protein is CASSLTSYTQYF.

This clonotype was seen ten or more times. The V call is TRBV28, the J call TRBJ2-7; 11 bases align to TRBD2. The CDR3 covers 16 residues. V dropped 5 bases and J dropped 2; count of bases not matched to a gene: 8. Germline V gives CDR1 MDHEN, CDR2 SYDVKM. The CDR3 region has the DNA TGTGCCAGCAGTCCTCCGGGACTAGCGGACACCTACGAGCAGTACTTC. It specifies CASSPPGLADTYEQYF.

This clonotype was seen only a few times. The J gene is TRBJ1-1, the V gene TRBV14, with D unclear. Trimming removed 1 base from V and 4 bases from J, with 7 bases in between. The CDR3 runs 13 residues. CDR1 is SGHDN, CDR2 FVKESK, per germline. DNA for the CDR3: TGTGCCAGCAGCCAAGCCCCGAGCACTGAAGCTTTCTTT. Translating gives CASSQAPSTEAFF.

This chain connects TRBV7-2 to TRBJ2-3, with D possibly matching TRBD2 (6 bases). Germline loops: CDR1 SGHTA, CDR2 FQGNSA. Trimming took 2 bases from V and 6 from J, leaving 15 bases between them. This CDR3 region has 15 residues. The chain's CDR3 is CASSLTLAVGDTQYF. CDR3 nucleotide sequence: TGTGCCAGCAGCTTAACCTTAGCGGTTGGGGATACGCAGTATTTT.

This clonotype was seen repeatedly, ten times or more. The rearrangement links TRBV4-2 to TRBJ1-2; perhaps TRBD1 as D (5 bases). In germline, CDR1 is LGHNA, CDR2 YNFKEQ. The CDR3 totals 17 residues. Trimming removed 0 bases at V and 2 bases at J, with 16 bases between. For the CDR3, the DNA is TGTGCCAGCAGCCAAGAACTTTCCGGGACTGCCAACTATGGCTACACCTTC. Translating gives CASSQELSGTANYGYTF.

This clonotype was recorded many times. The chain employs TRBV7-2 and TRBJ2-5; 11 positions agree with TRBD1. Germline V CDR1 and CDR2: SGHTA, FQGNSA. The CDR3 sequence is 15 residues long. The V gene end was trimmed by 5 bases and the J gene end by 5 bases; junction bases not matched to a gene: 7. In DNA, the CDR3 is TGTGCCAGCAGCGCCGGACAGGGGGCACTGGAGACCCAGTACTTC. Protein: CASSAGQGALETQYF. The whole variable domain, remainder taken from reference TRBV7-2 and TRBJ2-5, is GAGVSQSPSNKVTEKGKDVELRCDPISGHTALYWYRQSLGQGLEFLIYFQGNSAPDKSGLPSDRFSAERTGGSVSTLTIQRTQQEDSAVYLCASSAGQGALETQYFGPGTRLLVL.

V gene TRBV28 combines with J gene TRBJ2-5; 9 bases match TRBD2. CDR3 size: 15 residues. In germline, CDR1 is MDHEN, CDR2 SYDVKM. V shed 8 bases, J shed 5 bases, and the junction held 12 bases outside the gene matches. CDR3 DNA sequence: TGTGCCAGCCTCTCTAGCGGGGTTGCTGGCGAGACCCAGTACTTC. It encodes CASLSSGVAGETQYF.

This clonotype was picked up a small number of times. Just one base apart from a much larger clone, this may be a read error. Here the CDR3 DNA reads TGTGCCAGCAGCTTGGACATCAATGAGCAGTACTTC. Its translation is CASSLDINEQYF. The J gene is TRBJ2-4, the V gene TRBV5-5; D is uncertain. This CDR3 comprises 12 residues. Germline lookup yields CDR1 SGHKS and CDR2 YYEKEE (reference sequence). V was shortened by 0 bases and J by 13 bases, with 11 bases between the two germline ends.

V usage is TRBV12-3 or TRBV12-4 and J usage is TRBJ2-1; TRBD2 matches 10 bases. CDR3 size: 14 residues. As DNA, the CDR3 is TGTGTCGGCAGTACTAGCGGGGCCTACAATGAGCAGTTCTTC. As protein: CVGSTSGAYNEQFF.

This clonotype was counted at least ten times. This chain connects TRBV29-1 to TRBJ2-3; D is possibly TRBD2 (5 bases). The germline gives CDR1 SQVTM, CDR2 ANQGSEA. This CDR3 is built from 13 residues. The germline V and J ends were trimmed by 5 bases and 7 bases, with 16 bases remaining between them. CDR3 in DNA: TGCAGCGTTAACCAGCGGTATGATAATACGCAGTATTTT. Translation: CSVNQRYDNTQYF.

V is TRBV7-6 and J is TRBJ2-7, with 8 bases aligning to TRBD2. The trim removed 1 base at V and 0 bases at J, leaving 2 bases unmatched. The CDR3 loop spans 15 amino acids. Looked up from germline, CDR1 is SGHVS and CDR2 is FNYEAQ. The CDR3 nucleotides are TGTGCCAGCAGCTTAGAAAGCGGGGGCTCCTACGAGCAGTACTTC. It specifies CASSLESGGSYEQYF.

This clonotype was recorded many times. The chain carries TRBV20-1 and TRBJ2-1, with TRBD1 matching over 7 bases. The V and J ends lost 3 bases and 3 bases, in that order; junction bases with no gene match: 5. Germline assignment: CDR1 DFQATT and CDR2 SNEGSKA (reference sequence). CDR3 length equals 14 residues. The chain's CDR3 is CSASGDSIYNEQFF. The CDR3 DNA follows: TGCAGTGCTAGTGGGGACAGCATCTACAATGAGCAGTTCTTC.